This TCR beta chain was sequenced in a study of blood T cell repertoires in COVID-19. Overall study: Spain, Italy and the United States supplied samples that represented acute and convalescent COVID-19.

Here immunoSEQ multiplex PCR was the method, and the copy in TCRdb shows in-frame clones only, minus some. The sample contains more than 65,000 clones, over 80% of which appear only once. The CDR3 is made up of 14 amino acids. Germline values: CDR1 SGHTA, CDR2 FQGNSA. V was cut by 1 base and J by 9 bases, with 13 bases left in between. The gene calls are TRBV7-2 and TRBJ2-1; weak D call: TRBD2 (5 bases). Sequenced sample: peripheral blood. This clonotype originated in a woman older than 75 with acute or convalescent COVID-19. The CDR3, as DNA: TGTGCCAGCAGCTTAGTACTAGTTGCGGGTGAGCAGTTCTTC. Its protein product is CASSLVLVAGEQFF.